This T cell receptor beta chain was found in a study of control samples from healthy donors and cancer patients. Sequenced by immunoSEQ multiplex PCR; TCRdb stores in-frame clones only, minus some. The sample carries about 150,000 clones, roughly 92% recorded once. The CDR3 totals 13 residues. V lost 6 bases, J lost 4 bases, and 12 bases lay in between. Germline-derived CDR1 and CDR2 are MNHEY and SMNVEV (reference sequence). The rearrangement links TRBV27 to TRBJ1-2; D is perhaps TRBD1 (5 bases). Material: blood. The clonotype originates from a woman aged 25 to 39 in good health. CDR3 coding DNA: TGTGCCAGCAGCAGGGATCGGGGCTATGGCTACACCTTC. As protein: CASSRDRGYGYTF.